These 2 T cell receptor beta chains were all obtained from the same sample, sequenced in a study of cytomegalovirus exposure and HLA in healthy donors (dated by TCRdb to about 2017). Receptor amplification or capture employed the immunoSEQ multiplex PCR assay. A mixture of 60 forward primers for TCR Vbeta segments and 13 reverse primers for TCR Jbeta segments was used in the multiplex PCR. TCRdb took over this immuneACCESS table, retaining in-frame rearrangements with V and J assigned. Such tables are incomplete; in checked studies, under half of the missing clones stem from an unresolved V gene, and the remainder is unexplained. This sample has tens of thousands of clones in its table, and approximately 80% of those were observed once. The ten largest clones represent around 2.8% of the sample. The source material was PBMCs. These receptors were obtained from a man in his fifties or sixties in good health and CMV-seronegative.

This chain connects TRBV7-8 to TRBJ1-3, with TRBD1 matching 12 bases. The V gene end was trimmed by 4 bases and the J gene end by 4 bases; junction bases not matched to a gene: 8. Germline assignment: CDR1 SGHVS and CDR2 FQNEAQ. This CDR3 contains 17 residues. CDR3 nucleotides: TGTGCCAGCAGCTCGAACGCGGGACAGGGGGCCGGAAACACCATATATTTT. Translating gives CASSSNAGQGAGNTIYF.

The V call is TRBV28, the J call TRBJ2-3; D is perhaps TRBD2 (6 bases). This CDR3 spans 15 amino acids. The V end was cut by 4 bases, the J end by 3 bases, with 14 bases between. Germline V gene sequence: CDR1 MDHEN, CDR2 SYDVKM. CDR3 in DNA: TGTGCCAGCAGTTCCCGTGGGACTGCTACAGATACGCAGTATTTT. Translated: CASSSRGTATDTQYF. Drawing the rest from reference TRBV28 and TRBJ2-3, the complete variable domain is DVKVTQSSRYLVKRTGEKVFLECVQDMDHENMFWYRQDPGLGLRLIYFSYDVKMKEKGDIPEGYSVSREKKERFSLILESASTNQTSMYLCASSSRGTATDTQYFGPGTRLTVL.